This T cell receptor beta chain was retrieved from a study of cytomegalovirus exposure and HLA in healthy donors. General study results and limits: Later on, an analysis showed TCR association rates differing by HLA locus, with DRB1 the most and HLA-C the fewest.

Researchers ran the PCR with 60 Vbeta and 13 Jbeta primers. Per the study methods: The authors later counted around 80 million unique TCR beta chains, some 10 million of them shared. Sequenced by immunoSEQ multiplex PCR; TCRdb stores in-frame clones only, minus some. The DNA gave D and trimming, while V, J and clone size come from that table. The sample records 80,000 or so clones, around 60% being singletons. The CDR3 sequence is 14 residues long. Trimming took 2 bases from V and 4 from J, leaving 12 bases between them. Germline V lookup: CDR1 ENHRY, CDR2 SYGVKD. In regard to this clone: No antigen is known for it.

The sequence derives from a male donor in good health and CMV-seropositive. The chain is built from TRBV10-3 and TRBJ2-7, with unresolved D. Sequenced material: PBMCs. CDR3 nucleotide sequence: TGTGCCATCAGTGAGATGGCAAGAAGATACGAGCAGTACTTC. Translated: CAISEMARRYEQYF.